This is a list of T cell receptor beta chains from one sample in a study of OX40 agonist ivuxolimab in advanced cancers. TCRdb's copy holds only in-frame clones and misses some; the assay was immunoSEQ multiplex PCR. Altogether thousands of clones are present, just over 65% being singletons, with the ten largest covering 35% to 40%. The source was CD4+ or CD8+ T cells sorted from blood, collected in a trial of the OX40 agonist ivuxolimab. The origin of the receptors is an adult with an advanced solid tumor such as melanoma, head and neck, liver or kidney cancer. CDR3s include the opening cysteine and the closing phenylalanine or tryptophan. Fields, in order: clone size, D gene, J gene, V gene, CDR3 DNA, CDR3 protein. A D gene is named only where the DNA matches it firmly. Expanded clones are given a class, and other clones once, few, many or no size at all.

once | TRBD2 | TRBJ2-1 | TRBV27 | TGTGCCAGCAGTTTATACTCGGGACTAGCGGGAGGGCCGGGGTACAATGAGCAGTTCTTC | CASSLYSGLAGGPGYNEQFF
. | . | TRBJ2-1 | TRBV19 | TGTGCCAGCGACGGAGGGGTCGGATACAATGAGCAGTTCTTC | CASDGGVGYNEQFF
. | TRBD2 | TRBJ2-7 | TRBV13 | TGTGCCAGCAGCCACAGGACTAGCGGCTACGAGCAGTACTTC | CASSHRTSGYEQYF
. | . | TRBJ2-1 | TRBV2 | TGTGCCAGCACCCTGACCCTCCTGACTGAAAAGTTCTTC | CASTLTLLTEKFF
. | TRBD2 | TRBJ2-2 | TRBV11-3 | TGTGCCAGCAGCCCCCGACTAGCGGGAGGCCCCGGGGAGCTGTTTTTT | CASSPRLAGGPGELFF
. | TRBD1 | TRBJ1-5 | TRBV7-9 | TGTGCCAGCAGCATTCAGACAGGGGTAAAGGGTCAGCCCCAGCATTTT | CASSIQTGVKGQPQHF
. | . | TRBJ2-1 | TRBV7-9 | TGTGCCAGCAGCTTAGTATCCGGATTCGCCTACAATGAGCAGTTCTTC | CASSLVSGFAYNEQFF
. | . | TRBJ1-2 | TRBV7-9 | TGTGCCACCCCCCGGAGGAAGGGTGGCTACACCTTC | CATPRRKGGYTF
once | . | TRBJ2-5 | TRBV13 | TGTGCCAGCAGCTTACGGGTACGTCTGGAGACCCAGTACTTC | CASSLRVRLETQYF
once | . | TRBJ2-7 | TRBV2 | TGTGCCAGCAGTGAACCAGCGGCCTACGAGCAGTACTTC | CASSEPAAYEQYF
few | TRBD1 | TRBJ1-2 | TRBV5-4 | TGTGCCAGCAGCTTATCCCGGGACAGCTTATATGGCTACACCTTC | CASSLSRDSLYGYTF
hyperexpanded | TRBD2 | TRBJ2-7 | TRBV11-2 | TGTGCCAGCAGCCCTGGGGTAGGGGAGGGGTACGAGCAGTACTTC | CASSPGVGEGYEQYF
few | TRBD2 | TRBJ2-7 | TRBV19 | TGTGCCAGTAGCCCATGGGGCGGGAGCTACGAGCAGTACTTC | CASSPWGGSYEQYF
. | . | TRBJ2-7 | TRBV7-2 | TGTGCCAGCAGCTTGGTGTTTCCCGGGACGGACTACGAGCAGTACTTC | CASSLVFPGTDYEQYF
. | . | TRBJ2-2 | TRBV6-5 | TGTGCCAGCACTCGAGGGTATGACACCGGGGAGCTGTTTTTT | CASTRGYDTGELFF
few | TRBD1 | TRBJ2-1 | TRBV4-3 | TGCGCCAGCAGCCAAGATGAGGGACAGGGCTACAATGAGCAGTTCTTC | CASSQDEGQGYNEQFF
once | . | TRBJ2-1 | TRBV7-8 | TGTGCCAGCAGCTTAGTCAGACAATACAATGAGCAGTTCTTC | CASSLVRQYNEQFF
. | . | TRBJ1-2 | TRBV19 | TGTGCCAGTAGTACCCGGGACACCCTTAACTATGGCTACACCTTC | CASSTRDTLNYGYTF
few | . | TRBJ2-2 | TRBV19 | TGTGCCAGTAGGGGGCCGTCAGGTGTCGGGGAGCTGTTTTTT | CASRGPSGVGELFF
. | TRBD2 | TRBJ2-2 | TRBV10-3 | TGTGCCATCAGTACACCGGGACTACATACCGGGGAGCTGTTTTTT | CAISTPGLHTGELFF
. | TRBD1 | TRBJ1-1 | TRBV7-3 | TGTGCCAGCAGCCCGGGACAGCTCACTGAAGCTTTCTTT | CASSPGQLTEAFF
. | . | TRBJ2-7 | TRBV11-2 | TGTGCCAGCAGCTTAGTCTCGGCAGGGCCCTCCTACGAGCAGTACTTC | CASSLVSAGPSYEQYF
. | . | TRBJ1-1 | TRBV7-8 | TGTGCCAGCAGCTTGGGCGGGGGAGCTAGCACTGAAGCTTTCTTT | CASSLGGGASTEAFF
. | . | TRBJ1-2 | TRBV19 | TGTGCCACCTTTTTTCCGGGAGCCCCTAATAACTATGGCTACACCTTC | CATFFPGAPNNYGYTF
. | . | TRBJ1-1 | TRBV19 | TGTGCCAGTAGTATTTCGGCAGGAATGAACACTGAAGCTTTCTTT | CASSISAGMNTEAFF
. | TRBD1 | TRBJ1-2 | TRBV11-2 | TGTGCCAGCAGCTTAGGGACAGGGAATGGCTACACCTTC | CASSLGTGNGYTF
. | . | TRBJ1-2 | TRBV28 | TGTGCCAGCAGTTTTAGGGGGACTGGGGCTCCCTATGGCTACACCTTC | CASSFRGTGAPYGYTF
. | . | TRBJ2-7 | TRBV29-1 | TGCAGCGTCCAAGGGGCGGGACACAAGTCCTACGAGCAGTACTTC | CSVQGAGHKSYEQYF
. | . | TRBJ1-2 | TRBV10-2 | TGCGCCAGCAGTGAGTCCGAAGGGTATGGCTACACCTTC | CASSESEGYGYTF
. | TRBD2 | TRBJ2-2 | TRBV7-7 | TGTGCCAGCAGCGTATCGGGACTAGCGGAGAAGCCCGGGGAGCTGTTTTTT | CASSVSGLAEKPGELFF
. | . | TRBJ2-5 | TRBV15 | TGTGCCACCAGCAGAGATGGGGGGGCAGGGGAGACCCAGTACTTC | CATSRDGGAGETQYF
. | . | TRBJ2-3 | TRBV30 | TGTGCCTGGAGTGTTTCTGGACCCACAGATACGCAGTATTTT | CAWSVSGPTDTQYF
. | . | TRBJ2-2 | TRBV6-4 | TGTGCCAGCAGTGACTCTCGGGACGCCTGGGCCGGGGAGCTGTTTTTT | CASSDSRDAWAGELFF
. | . | TRBJ1-3 | TRBV28 | TGTGCCAGCGCTCGACAGACTGGAAACACCATATATTTT | CASARQTGNTIYF
medium-sized | . | TRBJ1-1 | TRBV4-1 | TGCGCCAGCAGCCAAGAGGCGGGGAATACTGAAGCTTTCTTT | CASSQEAGNTEAFF
once | . | TRBJ1-1 | TRBV19 | TGTGCCAGCACTTTCCCGGGCGGGACGGAAGCTTTCTTT | CASTFPGGTEAFF